This TCR beta chain emerged from a study of T cell changes during pregnancy in multiple sclerosis. Data came from immunoSEQ multiplex PCR; TCRdb stores just in-frame clones and leaves some out. The data show about 79,000 clones, roughly 93% seen once. Unmatched junction bases numbered 8, after V lost 7 bases and J lost 2 bases. Per germline, CDR1 MNHEY and CDR2 SMNVEV (reference sequence). The CDR3 loop spans 17 amino acids. This chain links TRBV27 with TRBJ2-6, with 10 bases lining up with TRBD1. The TCR sequence derives from a female donor in good health, enrolled as a control in a pregnancy study. Sequencing used peripheral blood, obtained in the second trimester of pregnancy. The CDR3 DNA reads TGTGCCAGCACCTCGGGACAGGGGTTCCCTGGGGCCAACGTCCTGACTTTC. Protein: CASTSGQGFPGANVLTF.